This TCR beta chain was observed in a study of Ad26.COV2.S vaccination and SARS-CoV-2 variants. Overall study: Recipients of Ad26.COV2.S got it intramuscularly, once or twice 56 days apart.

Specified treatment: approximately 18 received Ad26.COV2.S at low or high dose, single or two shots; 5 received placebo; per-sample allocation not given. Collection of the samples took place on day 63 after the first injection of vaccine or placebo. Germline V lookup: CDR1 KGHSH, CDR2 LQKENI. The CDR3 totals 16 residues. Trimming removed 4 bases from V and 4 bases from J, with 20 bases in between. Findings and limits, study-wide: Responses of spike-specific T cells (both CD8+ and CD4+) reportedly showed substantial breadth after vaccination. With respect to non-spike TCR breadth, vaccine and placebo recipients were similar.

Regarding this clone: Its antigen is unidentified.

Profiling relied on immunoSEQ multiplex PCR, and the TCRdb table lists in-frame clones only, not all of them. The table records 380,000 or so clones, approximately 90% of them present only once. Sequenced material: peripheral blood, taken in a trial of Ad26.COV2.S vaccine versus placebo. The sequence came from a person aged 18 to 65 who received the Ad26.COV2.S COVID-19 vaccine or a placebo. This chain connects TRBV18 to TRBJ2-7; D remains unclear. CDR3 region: CASSHATRLPTYEQYF. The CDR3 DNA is TGTGCCAGCTCACACGCCACCCGGCTTCCCACTTACGAGCAGTACTTC.